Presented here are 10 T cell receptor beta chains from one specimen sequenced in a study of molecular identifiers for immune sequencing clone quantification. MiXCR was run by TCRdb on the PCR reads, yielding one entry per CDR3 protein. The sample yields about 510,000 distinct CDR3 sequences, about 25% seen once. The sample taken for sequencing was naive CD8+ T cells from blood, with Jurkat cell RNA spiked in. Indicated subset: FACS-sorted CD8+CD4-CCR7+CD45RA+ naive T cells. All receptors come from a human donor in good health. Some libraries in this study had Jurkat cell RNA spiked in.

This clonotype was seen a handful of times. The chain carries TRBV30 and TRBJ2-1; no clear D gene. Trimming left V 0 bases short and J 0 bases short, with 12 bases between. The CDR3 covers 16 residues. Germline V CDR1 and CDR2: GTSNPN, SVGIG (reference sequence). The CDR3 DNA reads TGTGCCTGGAGTGTACATAACAGAGCCTCCTACAATGAGCAGTTCTTC. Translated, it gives CAWSVHNRASYNEQFF.

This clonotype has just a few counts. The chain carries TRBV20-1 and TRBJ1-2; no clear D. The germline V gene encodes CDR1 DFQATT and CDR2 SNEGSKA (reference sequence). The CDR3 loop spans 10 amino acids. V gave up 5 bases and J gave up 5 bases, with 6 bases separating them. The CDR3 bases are TGCAGTGCTCCACAATATGGCTACACCTTC. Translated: CSAPQYGYTF.

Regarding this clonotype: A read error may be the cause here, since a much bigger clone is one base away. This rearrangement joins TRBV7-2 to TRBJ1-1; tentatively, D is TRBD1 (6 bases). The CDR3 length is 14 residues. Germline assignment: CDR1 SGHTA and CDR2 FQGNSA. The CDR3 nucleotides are TGTGCCAGCTGCTTAGATGGCAGGGGAACTGAAGCTTTCTTT. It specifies CASCLDGRGTEAFF.

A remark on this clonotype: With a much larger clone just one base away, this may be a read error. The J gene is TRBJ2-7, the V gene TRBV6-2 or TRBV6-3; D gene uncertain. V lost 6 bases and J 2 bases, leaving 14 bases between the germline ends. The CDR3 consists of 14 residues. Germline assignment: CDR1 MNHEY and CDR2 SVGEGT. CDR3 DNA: TGTGCCAGCAGCCCCTGCAGCAACGCCTACGAGCAGTACTTC. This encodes CASSPCSNAYEQYF.

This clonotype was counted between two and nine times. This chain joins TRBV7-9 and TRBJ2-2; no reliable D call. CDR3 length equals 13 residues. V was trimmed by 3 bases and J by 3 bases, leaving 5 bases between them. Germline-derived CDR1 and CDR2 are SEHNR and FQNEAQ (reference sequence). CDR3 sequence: CASSFEDTGELFF. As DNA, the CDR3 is TGTGCCAGCAGCTTTGAGGACACCGGGGAGCTGTTTTTT.

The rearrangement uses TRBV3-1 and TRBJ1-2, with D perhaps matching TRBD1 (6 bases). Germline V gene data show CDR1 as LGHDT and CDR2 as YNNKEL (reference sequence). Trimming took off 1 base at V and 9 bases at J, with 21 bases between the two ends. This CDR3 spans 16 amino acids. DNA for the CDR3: TGTGCCAGCAGCCAAGGGGAAGGCCTCCCGGGACAACGCTACACCTTC. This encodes CASSQGEGLPGQRYTF. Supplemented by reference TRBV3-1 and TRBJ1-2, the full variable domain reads DTAVSQTPKYLVTQMGNDKSIKCEQNLGHDTMYWYKQDSKKFLKIMFSYNNKELIINETVPNRFSPKSPDKAHLNLHINSLELGDSAVYFCASSQGEGLPGQRYTFGSGTRLTVV.

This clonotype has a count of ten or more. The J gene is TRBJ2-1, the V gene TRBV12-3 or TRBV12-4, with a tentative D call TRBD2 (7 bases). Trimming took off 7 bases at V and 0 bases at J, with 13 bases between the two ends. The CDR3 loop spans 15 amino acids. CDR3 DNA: TGTGCCAGCACTGGGGGGGGGGCCTCCTACAATGAGCAGTTCTTC. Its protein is CASTGGGASYNEQFF.

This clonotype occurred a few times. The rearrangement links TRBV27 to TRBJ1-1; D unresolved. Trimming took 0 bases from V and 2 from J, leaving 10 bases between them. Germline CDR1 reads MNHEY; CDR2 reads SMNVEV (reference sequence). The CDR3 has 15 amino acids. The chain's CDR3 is CASSLSKGFNTEAFF. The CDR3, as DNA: TGTGCCAGCAGTTTATCGAAGGGATTTAACACTGAAGCTTTCTTT.

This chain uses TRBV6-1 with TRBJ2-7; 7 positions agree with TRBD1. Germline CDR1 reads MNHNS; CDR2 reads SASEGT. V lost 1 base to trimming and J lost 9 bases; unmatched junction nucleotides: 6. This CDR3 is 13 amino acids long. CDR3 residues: CASSEGQGHGQYF. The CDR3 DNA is TGTGCCAGCAGTGAAGGACAGGGACACGGGCAGTACTTC.

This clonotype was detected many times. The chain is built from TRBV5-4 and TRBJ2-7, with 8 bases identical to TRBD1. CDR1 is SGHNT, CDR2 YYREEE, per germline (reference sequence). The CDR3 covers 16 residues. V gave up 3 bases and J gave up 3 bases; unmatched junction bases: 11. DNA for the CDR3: TGTGCCAGCAGCTCCGCTACCGGGACAGGTGGCTACGAGCAGTACTTC. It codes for CASSSATGTGGYEQYF.